These T cell receptor beta chains were read from a single sample in a study of cytomegalovirus exposure and HLA in healthy donors. The data were produced by immunoSEQ multiplex PCR, yet TCRdb's version contains in-frame clones alone and is incomplete. The sample includes roughly 140,000 clones, more than 80% of them seen just once. The sample taken for sequencing was PBMCs. These TCRs come from a woman between 40 and 55 years old in good health and CMV-seropositive. Both conserved end residues are trimmed from each CDR3. Fields, in order: V gene, CDR3 protein.

TRBV7-6,ASSLETGSDEKLF
TRBV6-1,ASMRETDTQY
TRBV7-9,ASSLVSGRAHEQF
TRBV28,ASATGQRTDTQY
TRBV19,ASKAGTGSETQY
TRBV5-4,ASRSEGENLNTEAF
TRBV7-6,ASSLAVTSMNTGELF
TRBV6-5,ASSYSTGQGNSEAF
TRBV29-1,SGLRDSQYNEQF
TRBV11-2,ASSLTDRNYGYT
TRBV7-2,ASSRRETEETQY
TRBV30,AWSRLNQPQH
TRBV7-9,ASSEGASNEKLF
TRBV2,ASTWRKMHEQF
TRBV4-3,ASSHATGGEQF
TRBV5-1,ASSLASGGLGVNEQF
TRBV28,ASSFVPGTDYGYT
TRBV6-1,ASSEPSGRMSQY
TRBV6-6,ASVPDRYNEQF
TRBV27,ASRATGVAGNTIY
TRBV6-5,ASSKEISPNEQY
TRBV5-5,ASSSLYEQY
TRBV9,ASSAAGGGAYEQY